The 29 T cell receptor beta chains listed next were all sequenced from one sample in a study of a mutant IDH1 vaccine in newly diagnosed glioma. For these TCRs, the target antigens are not known. Assay used: immunoSEQ multiplex PCR; TCRdb lists only in-frame clones, some missing. The sample records over 45,000 clones, roughly four fifths being singletons. Time point meaning: week 5, during vaccination. The content of each vaccine dose was 300 ug of mutant IDH1 20-mer peptide, and topical imiquimod accompanied it. This material consisted of PBMCs, taken from a glioma patient whose treatment included an IDH1 peptide vaccine. These receptor sequences come from a woman aged 45-65 years with glioma.

This sequence joins TRBV9 and TRBJ1-3, with 8 bases matching TRBD1. After removal of 4 bases from V and 0 bases from J, the junction contained 12 bases not matched to a gene. Germline CDR1 SGDLS, CDR2 YYNGEE. This CDR3 contains 18 residues. CDR3: CASSLTGTGSGSGNTIYF. CDR3 sequence (DNA): TGTGCCAGCAGCCTCACTGGGACAGGCTCGGGCTCTGGAAACACCATATATTTT.

This clone was detected only a few times. The chain links TRBV4-1 to TRBJ1-5; D gene uncertain. CDR3 length: 15 amino acids. Germline V gene sequence: CDR1 MGHRA, CDR2 YSYEKL. V dropped 7 bases and J dropped 0 bases, with 13 bases sitting between them. The CDR3 region has the DNA TGCGCCAGCACCATTCAGGTCAATAGCAATCAGCCCCAGCATTTT. This sequence encodes CASTIQVNSNQPQHF.

This sequence joins TRBV7-8 and TRBJ1-6, with 8 bases lining up with TRBD1. Germline V lookup: CDR1 SGHVS, CDR2 FQNEAQ. CDR3 length: 16 amino acids. Trimming took 0 bases from V and 10 from J; bases not matched to a gene: 8. The CDR3 DNA reads TGTGCCAGCAGCTTAGCCAGGGGGCGAGCTTGGTCACCCCTCCACTTT. Amino acid sequence: CASSLARGRAWSPLHF.

This clone has only one observation. The J gene is TRBJ2-3, the V gene TRBV28; TRBD2 agrees at 8 bases. The CDR3 extends over 14 amino acids. Germline trimming cut 7 bases from V and 3 bases from J; bases unmatched to any gene: 6. Germline lookup yields CDR1 MDHEN and CDR2 SYDVKM. The CDR3 loop is CASTSGGVTDTQYF. The CDR3 DNA sequence: TGTGCCAGCACAAGCGGGGGAGTAACAGATACGCAGTATTTT.

In regard to this clone: This same CDR3 is encoded by further DNA sequences in the sample. V gene TRBV20-1 combines with J gene TRBJ1-2, with 8 bases aligning to TRBD1. This CDR3 spans 11 amino acids. Germline assignment: CDR1 DFQATT and CDR2 SNEGSKA (reference sequence). Trimming removed 2 bases from V and 7 bases from J; junction bases left unmatched: 0. CDR3 coding DNA: TGCAGTGCTAGAACAGGGGGTGGCTACACCTTC. Protein product: CSARTGGGYTF.

The V and J genes are TRBV6-1 and TRBJ2-7, with D possibly being TRBD1 or TRBD2 (7 bases each). This CDR3 spans 14 amino acids. Looked up from germline, CDR1 is MNHNS and CDR2 is SASEGT. V was cut by 6 bases and J by 2 bases, with 14 bases left in between. The DNA for the CDR3 is TGTGCCAGCAGGATACAGGGGAGGGCCTACGAGCAGTACTTC. This encodes CASRIQGRAYEQYF.

The rearrangement uses TRBV19 and TRBJ2-1, with 7 bases aligning to TRBD1. The V segment lost 5 bases and the J segment 0 bases; nucleotides outside the gene matches: 4. Germline V gene data show CDR1 as LNHDA and CDR2 as SQIVND (reference sequence). The CDR3 totals 15 residues. CDR3 protein: CASSSQGPSYNEQFF. The CDR3 DNA sequence: TGTGCCAGTAGTTCACAGGGGCCCTCCTACAATGAGCAGTTCTTC.

This chain connects TRBV4-2 to TRBJ2-7, with D possibly being TRBD2 (6 bases). V was shortened by 1 base and J by 4 bases, with 14 bases between the two germline ends. Germline V lookup: CDR1 LGHNA, CDR2 YNFKEQ. The CDR3 has 15 residues. The chain's CDR3 is CASSQVMAGKYEQYF. DNA for the CDR3: TGTGCCAGCAGCCAAGTGATGGCGGGGAAATACGAGCAGTACTTC.

The chain combines TRBV19 with TRBJ1-2, with D possibly matching TRBD1 (5 bases). The CDR3 spans 13 residues. Trimming took off 3 bases at V and 7 bases at J, with 12 bases between the two ends. CDR1 is LNHDA, CDR2 SQIVND, per germline (reference sequence). The CDR3: CASSMEVGTGYTF. The CDR3 nucleotides are TGTGCCAGTAGTATGGAGGTTGGGACTGGCTACACCTTC. Looking up the rest from reference TRBV19 and TRBJ1-2 gives the full variable domain: DGGITQSPKYLFRKEGQNVTLSCEQNLNHDAMYWYRQDPGQGLRLIYYSQIVNDFQKGDIAEGYSVSREKKESFPLTVTSAQKNPTAFYLCASSMEVGTGYTFGSGTRLTVV.

This clone was picked up a small number of times. The V and J genes are TRBV19 and TRBJ1-1; TRBD1 might be the D (5 bases). Germline V gene lookup returns CDR1 LNHDA and CDR2 SQIVND (reference sequence). The CDR3 is made up of 13 amino acids. V was clipped by 6 bases and J by 3 bases, with 11 bases between them. The CDR3 sequence: CASRPDRYTEAFF. CDR3 DNA sequence: TGTGCCAGTAGGCCCGACAGATACACTGAAGCTTTCTTT.

V and J are TRBV15 and TRBJ1-1; D unresolved. CDR1 is LNHNV and CDR2 is YYDKDF in the germline V gene (reference sequence). This CDR3 contains 14 residues. V shed 0 bases and J shed 8 bases, with 13 bases lying between them. CDR3 protein: CATSRDGAAGEAFF. The CDR3, as DNA: TGTGCCACCAGCAGAGATGGCGCGGCAGGAGAAGCTTTCTTT. The whole variable domain, filled in from reference TRBV15 and TRBJ1-1, reads DAMVIQNPRYQVTQFGKPVTLSCSQTLNHNVMYWYQQKSSQAPKLLFHYYDKDFNNEADTPDNFQSRRPNTSFCFLDIRSPGLGDTAMYLCATSRDGAAGEAFFGQGTRLTVV.

The chain links TRBV5-6 to TRBJ2-5; 12 positions match TRBD2. The CDR3 is 17 residues long. V dropped 3 bases and J dropped 3; count of bases not matched to a gene: 9. Looked up from germline, CDR1 is SGHDT and CDR2 is YYEEEE. DNA of the CDR3: TGTGCCAGCAGCTCCCTCGGGACTAGCGGGCTCGAAGAGACCCAGTACTTC. Translated: CASSSLGTSGLEETQYF.

J is TRBJ2-2 and V is TRBV18, with D possibly TRBD2 on 6 matching bases. The CDR3 has 17 amino acids. Germline V gives CDR1 KGHSH, CDR2 LQKENI. V was shortened by 1 base and J by 1 base, with 13 bases between the two germline ends. CDR3 loop: CASSPRSAGKNTGELFF. The CDR3 region has the DNA TGTGCCAGCTCACCACGCTCGGCGGGGAAGAACACCGGGGAGCTGTTTTTT. Complete variable domain (other parts from reference TRBV18 and TRBJ2-2): NAGVMQNPRHLVRRRGQEARLRCSPMKGHSHVYWYRQLPEEGLKFMVYLQKENIIDESGMPKERFSAEFPKEGPSILRIQQVVRGDSAAYFCASSPRSAGKNTGELFFGEGSRLTVL.

This clone appeared once. This chain uses TRBV6-5 with TRBJ1-1; 12 positions match TRBD1. Germline CDR1 reads MNHEY; CDR2 reads SVGAGI. The CDR3 sequence is 15 residues long. Losses at the gene ends were 5 bases for V and 11 bases for J; bases not matched to a gene: 12. The CDR3 reads CASSRPRDRGLVAFF. The CDR3 DNA follows: TGTGCCAGCAGTAGACCCCGGGACAGGGGGCTTGTTGCTTTCTTT.

The chain joins TRBV6-5 to TRBJ1-5; no definite D call. The CDR3 runs to 14 residues. Trimming shortened V by 0 bases and J by 0 bases, and 3 bases separated the two germline ends. Germline V CDR1 and CDR2: MNHEY, SVGAGI. CDR3 DNA sequence: TGTGCCAGCAGTTACTCGAATAGCAATCAGCCCCAGCATTTT. Protein sequence: CASSYSNSNQPQHF.

The rearrangement joins TRBV19 to TRBJ1-3, with no clear D. The CDR3 runs 13 residues. V was cut by 3 bases and J by 7 bases, with 10 bases left in between. Germline loops: CDR1 LNHDA, CDR2 SQIVND (reference sequence). CDR3 sequence: CASSINRENTIYF. CDR3 DNA: TGTGCCAGTAGTATTAATAGAGAGAACACCATATATTTT.

This clone occurred once. The J gene is TRBJ1-2, the V gene TRBV19, with 7 bases that match TRBD1. CDR3 length: 14 amino acids. V was clipped by 4 bases and J by 6 bases; unmatched bases: 8. Germline CDR1 is LNHDA and CDR2 is SQIVND (reference sequence). As DNA, the CDR3 is TGTGCCAGTAGTAGTACAGACAGGGAGGATGGCTACACCTTC. Its protein product is CASSSTDREDGYTF.

A few counts support this clone. The V gene is TRBV6-4, the J gene TRBJ1-1; D is unclear. Trimming shortened V by 0 bases and J by 0 bases, and 2 bases separated the two germline ends. The CDR3 extends over 13 amino acids. CDR1 MRHNA and CDR2 SNTAGT come from the germline V gene. In nucleotides, the CDR3 is TGTGCCAGCAGTGACTCGATGAACACTGAAGCTTTCTTT. Protein sequence: CASSDSMNTEAFF.

The gene calls are TRBV6-9 and TRBJ1-5; D perhaps matches TRBD1 (6 bases). The V gene's germline CDR1 is MNHGY and CDR2 SVAAGI. V was cut by 2 bases and J by 5 bases, with 16 bases left in between. The CDR3 is 16 amino acids. The CDR3 region is CASSYGWGPLDQPQHF. DNA for the CDR3: TGTGCCAGCAGTTATGGTTGGGGGCCACTCGATCAGCCCCAGCATTTT.

V usage is TRBV5-1 and J usage is TRBJ1-6; 8 nucleotides agree with TRBD1. With 4 bases clipped from V and 8 bases from J, the junction kept 8 bases outside the gene matches. The CDR3 extends over 15 amino acids. Germline assignment: CDR1 SGHRS and CDR2 YFSETQ. The CDR3 DNA sequence: TGCGCCAGCAGCGAATGGACAGGGAGACATTCACCCCTCCACTTT. Residues: CASSEWTGRHSPLHF.

The chain joins TRBV18 to TRBJ1-6; D is unclear. This CDR3 region has 15 residues. Germline V lookup: CDR1 KGHSH, CDR2 LQKENI. The ends were cut back, 6 bases at V and 8 bases at J, with 17 bases in the middle. CDR3 region: CASSAGSSLDSPLHF. The CDR3 region has the DNA TGTGCCAGCTCCGCTGGGAGCAGTCTTGATTCACCCCTCCACTTT.

The rearrangement links TRBV10-3 to TRBJ2-7, with D tentatively TRBD2 (7 bases). With 4 bases removed from V and 1 base from J, the gap between germline ends came to 14 bases. Germline V gene data show CDR1 as ENHRY and CDR2 as SYGVKD. There are 15 residues in the CDR3. CDR3 nucleotides: TGTGCCATCAGTGGAGGAGAGGGGGGGTCCTACGAGCAGTACTTC. It specifies CAISGGEGGSYEQYF.

The chain combines TRBV19 with TRBJ1-1, with TRBD1 as a possible D gene (5 bases). Trimming stripped 3 bases from V and 1 base from J, with 6 bases between. The length of the CDR3 is 13 residues. CDR1 is LNHDA, CDR2 SQIVND, per germline (reference sequence). The DNA for the CDR3 is TGTGCCAGTAGTATTGGGGGGAACACTGAAGCTTTCTTT. Translating gives CASSIGGNTEAFF.

The rearrangement joins TRBV10-2 to TRBJ2-2; TRBD2 aligns across 8 bases. The V gene end was trimmed by 5 bases and the J gene end by 6 bases; junction bases not matched to a gene: 11. The CDR3 runs to 16 residues. In germline, CDR1 is WSHSY, CDR2 SAAADI. Here the CDR3 reads CASSKTGGFFPGELFF. CDR3 DNA sequence: TGCGCCAGCAGTAAGACGGGGGGGTTTTTTCCCGGGGAGCTGTTTTTT.

A few counts support this clone. This CDR3 is CASRSPRLNTEAFF. CDR3 nucleotides: TGCGCCAGCAGGTCGCCCAGGTTGAACACTGAAGCTTTCTTT. The V call is TRBV5-1, the J call TRBJ1-1; D is unresolved. The CDR3 has 14 residues. The V gene lost 5 bases and the J gene lost 0 bases, with 11 bases spanning the gap. Germline V gene lookup returns CDR1 SGHRS and CDR2 YFSETQ.

J is TRBJ1-2 and V is TRBV2; unclear D gene. The V gene's germline CDR1 is SNHLY and CDR2 FYNNEI. This CDR3 contains 13 residues. Trimming took off 7 bases at V and 0 bases at J, with 9 bases between the two ends. The CDR3 sequence is CASNGLSNYGYTF. The CDR3 DNA reads TGTGCCAGCAATGGATTATCTAACTATGGCTACACCTTC.

V usage is TRBV11-2 and J usage is TRBJ1-1; TRBD1 might be the D (5 bases). V was clipped by 1 base and J by 10 bases, with 25 bases between them. CDR3 length: 17 amino acids. Germline CDR1 SGHAT, CDR2 FQNNGV. The CDR3 DNA sequence: TGTGCCAGCAGCTTAGGGGGGGGAGTTGGGCCCTTTGGGGCAGCTTTCTTT. Amino acids: CASSLGGGVGPFGAAFF. Together with reference TRBV11-2 and TRBJ1-1, the CDR3 gives the full variable domain: EAGVAQSPRYKIIEKRQSVAFWCNPISGHATLYWYQQILGQGPKLLIQFQNNGVVDDSQLPKDRFSAERLKGVDSTLKIQPAKLEDSAVYLCASSLGGGVGPFGAAFFGQGTRLTVV.

This clone has only a few counts. CDR3 in DNA: TGTGCCAGCAGTCGCGCCGGGACACCTTCCTACGAGCAGTACTTC. Its protein product is CASSRAGTPSYEQYF. The chain uses TRBV28 and TRBJ2-7, with D possibly being TRBD1 (6 bases). Trimming took off 5 bases at V and 1 base at J, with 15 bases between the two ends. CDR3 length: 15 residues. Per germline, CDR1 MDHEN and CDR2 SYDVKM. Complete variable domain (other parts from reference TRBV28 and TRBJ2-7): DVKVTQSSRYLVKRTGEKVFLECVQDMDHENMFWYRQDPGLGLRLIYFSYDVKMKEKGDIPEGYSVSREKKERFSLILESASTNQTSMYLCASSRAGTPSYEQYFGPGTRLTVT.

This chain connects TRBV9 to TRBJ2-3; possible D gene TRBD1, 6 bases. The germline CDR1 and CDR2 sequences are SGDLS and YYNGEE. The V and J ends lost 3 bases and 6 bases respectively, with 11 bases between them. This CDR3 is built from 13 residues. The CDR3 region is CASSGQVEDTQYF. The CDR3 DNA is TGTGCCAGCAGCGGACAGGTCGAGGATACGCAGTATTTT. Drawing the rest from reference TRBV9 and TRBJ2-3, the complete variable domain is DSGVTQTPKHLITATGQRVTLRCSPRSGDLSVYWYQQSLDQGLQFLIQYYNGEERAKGNILERFSAQQFPDLHSELNLSSLELGDSALYFCASSGQVEDTQYFGPGTRLTVL.